In its sample, the clone carrying this T cell receptor (beta chain) was seen many times. This specimen comes from a study of CD8+CD57+ T cells in acquired aplastic anemia. Overall study context: Mean DNA quantity obtained from sorted CD4+ and CD8+ cells was 2.5 to 4 ug.

Genomic DNA served as template for TCR beta VDJ and CDR3 profiling. Each CDR3 protein gets one entry after TCRdb re-called the reads with MiXCR. This table holds fewer than 200,000 distinct CDR3 sequences, around 40% found once. This TCR derives from a human donor in good health. Sequenced sample: sorted CD4+, CD8+, or CD8+CD57+ T cells (not recorded which) from PBMCs.

The CDR3 is CASSLVTGGGYGYTF. As DNA, the CDR3 is TGTGCCAGCAGCTTAGTGACAGGGGGAGGCTATGGCTACACCTTC. The genes are TRBV7-8 and TRBJ1-2; 9 positions agree with TRBD1. The germline V gene encodes CDR1 SGHVS and CDR2 FQNEAQ. Germline trimming cut 1 base from V and 4 bases from J; bases unmatched to any gene: 4. The CDR3 spans 15 residues.